This T cell receptor beta chain emerged from a study of cytomegalovirus exposure and HLA in healthy donors. Study-level points and caveats: Cytomegalovirus status, reportedly, was diagnosed with high specificity and sensitivity by the classifier. In a later analysis, at a false discovery rate of 0.05, roughly 16,000 TCR beta sequences matched HLA alleles. Most likely, a cluster of highly shared sequence variants arose as a sequencing artifact.

CDR3 size: 17 residues. Losses at the gene ends were 4 bases for V and 6 bases for J; bases not matched to a gene: 10. Per germline, CDR1 MNHEY and CDR2 SMNVEV (reference sequence). About this clone: What it binds is not known.

The PCR made use of 60 Vbeta and 13 Jbeta primers. TCRdb's table, derived via immunoSEQ multiplex PCR, lists solely in-frame clones and lacks some. The table records about 180,000 clones, approximately 80% of them present only once. The J gene is TRBJ2-2, the V gene TRBV27, with 11 bases fitting TRBD2. The receptor was derived from a girl aged 2-10 years in good health and CMV-seropositive. The material sequenced was PBMCs. The CDR3 sequence: CASSYYQGLADPGELFF. The CDR3 DNA reads TGTGCCAGCAGTTATTATCAGGGACTAGCGGATCCCGGGGAGCTGTTTTTT.